This T cell receptor beta chain was captured in a study of patients and donors after allogeneic stem cell transplantation. TCRdb called the RT-PCR reads again in MiXCR, with one record for every CDR3 protein. In the table there are approximately 98,000 distinct CDR3 sequences, approximately 40% of which are singletons. The V gene's germline CDR1 is SGDLS and CDR2 YYNGEE. Trimming took 4 bases from V and 1 from J, leaving 15 bases between them. The CDR3 extends over 16 amino acids. This chain joins TRBV9 and TRBJ2-1; possible D gene TRBD2, 5 bases. The TCR comes from a human donor who was either an allogeneic HSCT recipient or a stem cell or donor lymphocyte infusion donor (not recorded which). It is not recorded whose cells these are; they may come from a transplant donor. Material: blood, either unsorted or a sorted T cell fraction (not recorded which). Here the CDR3 DNA reads TGTGCCAGCAGCCCTGGTGGTGGCGGGTCCTACAATGAGCAGTTCTTC. It specifies CASSPGGGGSYNEQFF.